This T cell receptor (beta chain) was recorded in a study of control samples from healthy donors and cancer patients. Germline V gene lookup returns CDR1 MNHEY and CDR2 SMNVEV (reference sequence). The length of the CDR3 is 16 residues. V lost 8 bases to trimming and J lost 3 bases; unmatched junction nucleotides: 13. The method was immunoSEQ multiplex PCR; TCRdb's version includes in-frame clones alone and lacks a portion of them. The table includes around 130,000 clones, 87% detected once. This clone was seen once. The source is a man aged 25 to 45 in good health. The chain recombines TRBV27 with TRBJ2-3; 8 bases map to TRBD2. Sequencing was done on a sample of blood. As DNA, the CDR3 is TGTGCCAGCTCCCACCGAAAAAGCGGGGGTACAGATACGCAGTATTTT. It is translated as CASSHRKSGGTDTQYF.